This entry lists 19 T cell receptor beta chains sequenced from one sample in a study of T cell responses to AZD1222 COVID-19 vaccine. Sequencing used immunoSEQ multiplex PCR; TCRdb keeps in-frame clones, though not all of them. This table has tens of thousands of clones, roughly 87% appearing once. The sample consisted of peripheral blood, taken 28 days after the second AZD1222 dose. Receptor source: an adult who received the AZD1222 COVID-19 vaccine.

The rearrangement joins TRBV2 to TRBJ1-1; D may be TRBD1 (5 bases). Germline V gene data show CDR1 as SNHLY and CDR2 as FYNNEI. V lost 7 bases and J 3 bases, leaving 12 bases between the germline ends. The CDR3 has 13 amino acids. The CDR3 sequence: CASKTEQYTEAFF. The CDR3 DNA follows: TGTGCCAGCAAGACAGAGCAATACACTGAAGCTTTCTTT.

This clone was observed once. V is TRBV6-5 and J is TRBJ1-2, with TRBD1 matching 8 bases. This CDR3 has 13 residues. The V gene's germline CDR1 is MNHEY and CDR2 SVGAGI. Unmatched junction bases numbered 5, after V lost 7 bases and J lost 4 bases. The DNA for the CDR3 is TGTGCCAGCAAGGACAGGGTTGGCTATGGCTACACCTTC. Translating it yields CASKDRVGYGYTF.

The V call is TRBV5-6, the J call TRBJ2-5; weak D call: TRBD2 (7 bases). V was clipped by 2 bases and J by 0 bases, with 17 bases between them. The CDR3 length is 17 residues. Germline values: CDR1 SGHDT, CDR2 YYEEEE. This chain's CDR3 is CASSFSRGARYQETQYF. DNA for the CDR3: TGTGCCAGCAGCTTCAGCCGGGGGGCCCGGTACCAAGAGACCCAGTACTTC.

J is TRBJ1-2 and V is TRBV30; 9 bases are shared with TRBD1. Per germline, CDR1 GTSNPN and CDR2 SVGIG (reference sequence). The CDR3 loop spans 11 amino acids. V trimming: 8 bases; J trimming: 8 bases; junction bases outside the gene matches: 6. CDR3 coding DNA: TGTGCCGGACAGGGGATTGGGGGCTACACCTTC. It translates to CAGQGIGGYTF.

The genes are TRBV10-1 and TRBJ1-4; D not resolved. The V and J ends lost 7 bases and 5 bases respectively, with 20 bases between them. The CDR3 is made up of 16 amino acids. In germline, CDR1 is WNHNN, CDR2 SYGVQD (reference sequence). Here the CDR3 DNA reads TGCGCCAGCATGGGCCTTTCACACGGAGTGAATGAAAAACTGTTTTTT. This encodes CASMGLSHGVNEKLFF.

The chain carries TRBV5-1 and TRBJ1-5; D call uncertain. The CDR3 loop spans 17 amino acids. Germline CDR1 is SGHRS and CDR2 is YFSETQ. The V end lost 0 bases, the J end lost 0 bases, and 13 bases lay between the germline ends. The CDR3 is CASSLGSGRNSNQPQHF. CDR3 DNA sequence: TGCGCCAGCAGCTTGGGATCGGGCAGAAATAGCAATCAGCCCCAGCATTTT. Full variable domain (missing parts from reference TRBV5-1 and TRBJ1-5): KAGVTQTPRYLIKTRGQQVTLSCSPISGHRSVSWYQQTPGQGLQFLFEYFSETQRNKGNFPGRFSGRQFSNSRSEMNVSTLELGDSALYLCASSLGSGRNSNQPQHFGDGTRLSIL.

This clone appeared a few times. The chain combines TRBV5-1 with TRBJ1-1, with a tentative D call TRBD1 (5 bases). This CDR3 comprises 14 residues. The ends were cut back, 7 bases at V and 1 base at J, with 14 bases in the middle. The germline gives CDR1 SGHRS, CDR2 YFSETQ. The DNA for the CDR3 is TGCGCCAGCGGTCCCCCTGGGGGGAACACTGAAGCTTTCTTT. Amino acids: CASGPPGGNTEAFF.

This clone was recorded a few times. The chain combines TRBV15 with TRBJ1-5; 7 bases line up with TRBD1. The CDR3 spans 15 residues. CDR1 and CDR2 from the germline V gene are LNHNV and YYDKDF (reference sequence). Trimming at V came to 5 bases and at J to 3 bases, leaving 7 bases not matched to a gene. CDR3 nucleotide sequence: TGTGCCACCAGCCCCCGGGACAGCCCCAATCAGCCCCAGCATTTT. It specifies CATSPRDSPNQPQHF.

The chain is built from TRBV6-5 and TRBJ1-6; D is possibly TRBD1 (5 bases). The CDR3 length is 15 residues. V was pared by 2 bases and J by 8 bases, with 13 bases between. CDR1 is MNHEY and CDR2 is SVGAGI in the germline V gene. The CDR3 DNA is TGTGCCAGCAGTTACGATGGGGGTCTCGATTCACCCCTCCACTTT. This sequence encodes CASSYDGGLDSPLHF.

This sequence joins TRBV7-2 and TRBJ2-1; weak D call: TRBD1 (6 bases). Trimming cost V 2 bases and J 6 bases, with 11 bases left between them. CDR1 is SGHTA, CDR2 FQGNSA, per germline. The CDR3 has 14 residues. The CDR3 spells CASSLLGQVNEQFF. The CDR3 nucleotides are TGTGCCAGCAGCTTACTGGGACAAGTCAATGAGCAGTTCTTC.

Concerning this clone: This clone may be a read error of a much larger clone one base away. This sequence joins TRBV3-1 (or the pseudogene TRBV3-2) and TRBJ2-7; either TRBD1 or TRBD2 may fit D (6 bases each). Per germline, CDR1 LGHDT and CDR2 YNNKEL (reference sequence). This CDR3 is built from 17 residues. Written as DNA, the CDR3 is TGTGCCCGCAGCCAAGACGAACGCGGCAGGGGAGGCTACGAGCAGTACTTC. This codes for CARSQDERGRGGYEQYF.

This rearrangement joins TRBV5-1 to TRBJ2-7; D assignment may be TRBD1 or TRBD2 (5 bases each). V shed 3 bases and J shed 1 base, with 11 bases lying between them. The CDR3 runs to 14 residues. Germline CDR1 reads SGHRS; CDR2 reads YFSETQ. The CDR3 coding sequence is TGCGCCAGCAGCTACCGGGACGGATCCTACGAGCAGTACTTC. Translated, it gives CASSYRDGSYEQYF.

Of note for this clone: Other DNA sequences in the same sample also yield this CDR3. V usage is TRBV6-2 or TRBV6-3 and J usage is TRBJ2-5; D is unresolved. Germline V gene sequence: CDR1 MNHEY, CDR2 SVGEGT. V was trimmed by 3 bases and J by 5 bases, leaving 4 bases between them. CDR3 length equals 11 residues. The CDR3 DNA reads as TGTGCCAGCAGTTATGGGGAGACCCAGTACTTC. This gives the protein CASSYGETQYF.

The chain uses TRBV7-2 and TRBJ1-4, with D perhaps TRBD1 (6 bases). Trimming took 1 base from V and 5 from J, leaving 14 bases between them. Germline values: CDR1 SGHTA, CDR2 FQGNSA. This CDR3 has 16 residues. Written as DNA, the CDR3 is TGTGCCAGCAGCTTAGTCTCTGGGAGGGGGAATGAAAAACTGTTTTTT. Its translation is CASSLVSGRGNEKLFF.

This rearrangement joins TRBV3-1 (or the pseudogene TRBV3-2) to TRBJ1-1, with TRBD1 matching 7 bases. CDR1 LGHDT and CDR2 YNNKEL come from the germline V gene (reference sequence). V lost 0 bases, J lost 0 bases, and 13 bases stayed unmatched. This CDR3 comprises 19 residues. The CDR3 loop is CASSQDTWDSKQMNTEAFF. In DNA, the CDR3 is TGTGCCAGCAGCCAAGATACATGGGACAGTAAACAGATGAACACTGAAGCTTTCTTT.

The genes are TRBV29-1 and TRBJ2-5, with D possibly being TRBD1 (6 bases). Germline values: CDR1 SQVTM, CDR2 ANQGSEA. This CDR3 spans 13 amino acids. The V gene lost 2 bases and the J gene lost 5 bases, with 12 bases spanning the gap. This CDR3 reads CSVEINRAETQYF. In DNA form, the CDR3 reads TGCAGCGTTGAAATCAACAGGGCGGAGACCCAGTACTTC. The full variable domain, in which reference TRBV29-1 and TRBJ2-5 provide the parts outside the CDR3, is SAVISQKPSRDICQRGTSLTIQCQVDSQVTMMFWYRQQPGQSLTLIATANQGSEATYESGFVIDKFPISRPNLTFSTLTVSNMSPEDSSIYLCSVEINRAETQYFGPGTRLLVL.

V usage is TRBV4-1 and J usage is TRBJ1-2, with TRBD1 as a possible D gene (5 bases). V lost 0 bases, J lost 1 base, and 12 bases lay in between. Germline V gene sequence: CDR1 MGHRA, CDR2 YSYEKL. The CDR3 totals 16 residues. Written as DNA, the CDR3 is TGCGCCAGCAGCCAAGAGGGAGGGAGGGGTAACTATGGCTACACCTTC. Residues: CASSQEGGRGNYGYTF.

The rearrangement joins TRBV5-1 to TRBJ2-5, with 14 bases aligning to TRBD2. V dropped 8 bases and J dropped 4; count of bases not matched to a gene: 4. The CDR3 runs to 14 residues. CDR1 is SGHRS, CDR2 YFSETQ, per germline. The CDR3, as DNA: TGCGCCAGTGGACTAGCGGGGGGCGTAGAGACCCAGTACTTC. Translating gives CASGLAGGVETQYF.

The rearrangement uses TRBV24-1 and TRBJ2-3; 7 bases align to TRBD1. The CDR3 length is 16 residues. Per the germline V gene, CDR1 is KGHDR and CDR2 is SFDVKD. J was trimmed by 2 bases and V by 2 bases; bases with no gene match: 6. The chain's CDR3 is CATSDSRQGDTDTQYF. CDR3 bases: TGTGCCACCAGTGATTCTCGGCAGGGGGACACAGATACGCAGTATTTT.